These 5 T cell receptor beta chains were all obtained from the same sample, sequenced in a study of cytomegalovirus exposure and HLA in healthy donors. The PCR had 60 Vbeta and 13 Jbeta primers. TCRdb's table, derived via immunoSEQ multiplex PCR, lists solely in-frame clones and lacks some. The sample lists about 180,000 clones; around four fifths were seen once. Material for sequencing was PBMCs. The origin of the receptors is a woman aged 25 to 39 in good health and CMV-seronegative.

In the case of this clone: The germline gene is not matched at one end of the junction; a read error may be the cause. The V gene is TRBV30, the J gene TRBJ2-5, with TRBD1 as a possible D gene (5 bases). The CDR3 is 11 residues long. Germline assignment: CDR1 GTSNPN and CDR2 SVGIG (reference sequence). In DNA form, the CDR3 reads TGTGCCCGGAGTGACAGAGAGACCCAGTACTTC. Its protein is CARSDRETQYF.

J is TRBJ2-7 and V is TRBV19, with 7 bases matching TRBD2. The CDR3 contains 13 residues. The germline CDR1 and CDR2 sequences are LNHDA and SQIVND (reference sequence). With V trimmed by 5 bases and J by 2 bases, 3 bases remained unmatched. The CDR3: CASSPGGPYEQYF. Here the CDR3 DNA reads TGTGCCAGTAGTCCGGGGGGTCCCTACGAGCAGTACTTC.

The CDR3 protein is CASSLDWRGTEAFF. The CDR3 region has the DNA TGTGCCAGCAGCTTGGATTGGCGAGGGACTGAAGCTTTCTTT. The J gene is TRBJ1-1, the V gene TRBV5-6; D is unresolved. This CDR3 is 14 amino acids long. CDR1 and CDR2 (germline): SGHDT, YYEEEE. Trimming took off 0 bases at V and 5 bases at J, with 11 bases between the two ends.

The chain employs TRBV29-1 and TRBJ1-2; D call uncertain. V was shortened by 8 bases and J by 10 bases, with 11 bases between the two germline ends. This CDR3 comprises 9 residues. The germline gives CDR1 SQVTM, CDR2 ANQGSEA. The CDR3 sequence: CSSHDPYTF. The DNA of the CDR3 is TGCAGCTCACATGATCCCTACACCTTC.

The chain couples TRBV6-5 to TRBJ1-5, with 7 bases matching TRBD1. V shed 2 bases, J shed 7 bases, and the junction held 5 bases outside the gene matches. CDR3 size: 14 residues. Germline V gene lookup returns CDR1 MNHEY and CDR2 SVGAGI. In nucleotides, the CDR3 is TGTGCCAGCAGTTACGGAGGGGGCGGGCAGCCCCAGCATTTT. As protein: CASSYGGGGQPQHF.